This T cell receptor (beta chain) was sequenced in a study of blood T cell repertoires in COVID-19. Study background: Nucleic acid was either cDNA or gDNA, and it came from T cells, B-cell-depleted T cells, or PBMCs.

As handled by the study authors: The authors estimated nucleated cell counts from reference gene primer amplification. Profiled with immunoSEQ multiplex PCR; TCRdb holds only in-frame clones, not every one. D and trimming come from the DNA, and the V and J calls and clone size come from that table. The repertoire holds under 450,000 clones, around 87% seen once, with about 1.5% in the top ten. Germline V gene data show CDR1 as WNHNN and CDR2 as SYGVQD (reference sequence). The CDR3 is 14 amino acids. V was trimmed by 8 bases and J by 2 bases, leaving 16 bases between them. This TCR was recovered from a man in his thirties or forties who had recovered from COVID-19. The sequenced sample was PBMCs or T cells enriched from blood (not recorded which). This sequence joins TRBV10-1 and TRBJ2-7; D perhaps matches TRBD2 (6 bases). CDR3 loop: CASSREVQAYEQYF. The CDR3 bases are TGCGCCAGCTCCAGGGAGGTTCAGGCCTACGAGCAGTACTTC.